This T cell receptor beta chain was captured by sequencing in a study of control samples from healthy donors and cancer patients. The CDR3 spans 18 residues. CDR1 LGHNA and CDR2 YSLEER come from the germline V gene. With 0 bases clipped from V and 3 bases from J, the junction kept 5 bases outside the gene matches. Assay used: immunoSEQ multiplex PCR; TCRdb lists only in-frame clones, some missing. The sample lists about 130,000 clones; 90% were seen once. The chain recombines TRBV4-3 with TRBJ2-1; 13 bases agree with TRBD2. The sequenced sample was blood. The receptor was isolated from a young man in good health. CDR3 sequence: CASSQDPGLAGHYNEQFF. In nucleotides, the CDR3 is TGCGCCAGCAGCCAAGATCCGGGACTAGCGGGGCACTACAATGAGCAGTTCTTC.